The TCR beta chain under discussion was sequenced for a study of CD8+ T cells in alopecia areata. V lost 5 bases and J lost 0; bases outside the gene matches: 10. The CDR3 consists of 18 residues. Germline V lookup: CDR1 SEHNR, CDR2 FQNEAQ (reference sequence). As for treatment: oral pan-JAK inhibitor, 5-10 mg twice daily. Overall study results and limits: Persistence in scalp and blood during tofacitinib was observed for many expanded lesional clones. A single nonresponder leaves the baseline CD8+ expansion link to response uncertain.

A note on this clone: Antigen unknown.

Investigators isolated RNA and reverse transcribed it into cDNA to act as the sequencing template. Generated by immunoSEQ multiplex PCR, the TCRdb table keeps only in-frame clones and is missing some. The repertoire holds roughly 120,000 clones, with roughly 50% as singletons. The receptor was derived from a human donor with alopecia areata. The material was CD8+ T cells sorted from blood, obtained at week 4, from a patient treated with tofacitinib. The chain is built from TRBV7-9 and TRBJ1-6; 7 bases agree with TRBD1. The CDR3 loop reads CASSTRDSSSSYNSPLHF. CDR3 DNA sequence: TGTGCCAGCAGCACCCGGGACAGCTCTAGCTCCTATAATTCACCCCTCCACTTT.